This note documents a single TCR beta chain sequence. The antigen it recognizes is unknown. No per-base quality is available; no much larger clone lies one base away. In the germline V gene (reference sequence), CDR1 corresponds to MNHEY and CDR2 to SMNVEV. The CDR3 holds 13 amino acids from the cysteine to the phenylalanine. Only the CDR3 DNA is retained, 39 bases long and in frame from the first base. For this chain, trimming is 2 bases at the V end and 8 bases at the J end, and the number of junction bases without a gene match is 3. The data derive from a study of beta chain features in type 1 diabetes (dated by TCRdb to about 2018). With respect to the entire study: Patients and healthy donors did not differ in mean age, gender distribution, total cell number or subset yield. A total of around 100 million sorted cells were examined across all samples, and RNA yield correlated strongly with the number of cells per subset. In the study, recently diagnosed type 1 diabetes patients and matched healthy donors were compared on the TCRB repertoires of their sorted circulating CD4+ T cell subsets. Regulatory and stem cell-like memory subsets were isolated from only 8 patients and about 8 healthy donors, whereas naive and central memory subsets came from all 30 or so donors. Overall study results and their limits: Patients with type 1 diabetes made fewer insertions and deleted more nucleotides at VDJ recombination sites, implying thymic rearrangement abnormalities. PCR might favor shorter templates, but patient and control samples were amplified and corrected together, so any skew would affect both groups equally. Because cDNA rather than genomic DNA was sequenced, highly expressing activated cells could have been over-represented, although no difference in activation and CD3 levels was found between groups. In all four CD4+ subsets, TCRB CDR3 length was moderately but significantly shorter in type 1 diabetes patients. Because the HLA sub-analyses included only small numbers of individuals, any influence of HLA type on TCRB rearrangement was left unresolved. Naive, central memory and regulatory TCRB repertoires appeared to be more similar among patients than among healthy donors.

The entire amount of isolated RNA was reverse transcribed using the High Capacity cDNA Reverse Transcription Kit, so the sequenced TCRB transcripts were expressed ones. Naive, central memory and regulatory T cell samples underwent deep immunoSEQ sequencing, averaging approximately 3.3 million total reads per sample. Sorted cells were lysed in RLT buffer, and RNA was extracted using DNase-treated RNeasy Micro or Mini kits according to cell number. To prevent cross-contamination, every cell subset was processed on its own, while patient and healthy donor samples were processed together. Using the immunoSEQ multiplex PCR, TCRB sequences were amplified from cDNA into 87-bp fragments spanning the CDR3 region. Amplicons were sequenced on the Illumina HiSeq platform. The paper's data handling went like this. Synthetic template baselines were used to correct PCR bias computationally, reads within Hamming distance 2 were collapsed together, and singletons that could not be merged were discarded. Reads were aligned against IMGT so that V, D and J genes, CDR3 length and insertions or deletions at six rearrangement sites could be assigned. Clonotype counts were normalized to sorted cell number within each subset before computing true diversity and Gini coefficients with the tcR R package. The overlap coefficient, calculated on TCRB nucleotide sequences, was used to measure repertoire sharing. As a proxy for the pre-selection repertoire, out-of-frame TCRB sequences from naive cells were analyzed. TCRdb's version of the immuneACCESS table is confined to in-frame rearrangements and falls short of the full clone set. An unresolved V gene accounts for under half of the shortfall where checked; the remainder is of unknown origin. That table gives V, J and clone size, and the DNA gave D and trimming. This sample comprises 500,000 to 650,000 clones, around an eighth of them detected only once. The top ten clonotypes cover around 0.12% of the sample.

A single peripheral blood draw of around 100 mL on average was collected from each donor into heparinised tubes. Using a panel that included CD45RO, CCR7, CD25, CD127, CD95 and CD27, naive, central memory, regulatory and stem cell-like memory CD4+ T cells were sorted on a BD FACSAria II. All sorted populations exceeded 98% purity. PBMCs were isolated immediately by Lymphoprep density gradient centrifugation and stained directly without culture. To minimize batch effects, samples were stained and sorted in pairs, one healthy donor with one patient per experiment. The chain is made from TRBV27 and TRBJ1-2; a stretch of 9 junction bases matches TRBD1. The receptor comes from a man in his thirties or forties with type 1 diabetes. Specimen: naive CD4+ T cells from blood. The meaning of the sample's cell subset or site label: true naive CD4+ T cells. CDR3 loop: CASSLRQGEGYTF. In nucleotides, the sequence is TGTGCCAGCAGTTTACGACAGGGGGAAGGCTACACCTTC.